These 19 T cell receptor beta chains share one sample of origin, sequenced in a study of OX40 agonist ivuxolimab in advanced cancers. The data were produced by immunoSEQ multiplex PCR, yet TCRdb's version contains in-frame clones alone and is incomplete. Among about 41,000 clones, around 73% were seen once, and the ten largest hold roughly 21%. The sequenced sample was CD4+ or CD8+ T cells sorted from blood, obtained in a trial of the OX40 agonist ivuxolimab. These receptors all stem from an adult with an advanced solid tumor such as melanoma, head and neck, liver or kidney cancer.

The V call is TRBV5-8, the J call TRBJ2-7; 11 nucleotides align to TRBD1. V was clipped by 4 bases and J by 5 bases; unmatched bases: 8. Germline CDR1 is SGHTS and CDR2 is YDEGEE. The CDR3 is 15 residues long. This CDR3 reads CASSVLGTGGDEQYF. CDR3 coding DNA: TGTGCCAGCAGCGTGCTAGGGACAGGGGGGGACGAGCAGTACTTC.

CDR3 amino acids: CATPQRSQDTGELFF. The CDR3 coding sequence is TGTGCCACCCCACAGAGAAGTCAGGACACCGGGGAGCTGTTTTTT. The chain joins TRBV7-9 to TRBJ2-2; D is uncertain. The CDR3 consists of 15 residues. Trimming pared 10 bases from V and 3 bases from J, leaving 18 bases between. Germline CDR1 is SEHNR and CDR2 is FQNEAQ (reference sequence).

The rearrangement uses TRBV6-5 and TRBJ2-3; the D gene is possibly TRBD2 (6 bases). Trimming pared 4 bases from V and 2 bases from J, leaving 10 bases between. The CDR3 extends over 14 amino acids. Germline values: CDR1 MNHEY, CDR2 SVGAGI. CDR3 nucleotide sequence: TGTGCCAGCAGTTTACCGGGGGACACAGATACGCAGTATTTT. The encoded protein is CASSLPGDTDTQYF.

This chain uses TRBV29-1 with TRBJ2-7, with D unresolved. CDR3 length equals 13 residues. The V end lost 6 bases, the J end lost 0 bases, and 12 bases lay between the germline ends. Germline V gene sequence: CDR1 SQVTM, CDR2 ANQGSEA. The CDR3: CSVALISSYEQYF. The CDR3 coding sequence is TGCAGCGTCGCCTTAATAAGCTCCTACGAGCAGTACTTC.

J is TRBJ1-2 and V is TRBV4-1, with no clear D. The CDR3 extends over 16 amino acids. Trimming took 1 base from V and 0 from J, leaving 12 bases between them. Germline CDR1 MGHRA, CDR2 YSYEKL. Here the CDR3 DNA reads TGCGCCAGCAGCCAAGGACGAATCGTCCCTAACTATGGCTACACCTTC. Encoded protein: CASSQGRIVPNYGYTF.

This sequence joins TRBV4-2 and TRBJ1-5; D is uncertain. Trimming cost V 4 bases and J 4 bases, with 17 bases left between them. There are 16 residues in the CDR3. The germline CDR1 and CDR2 sequences are LGHNA and YNFKEQ. CDR3 nucleotides: TGTGCCAGCAGCCCGCTTGTAGGGCCTCTAAATCAGCCCCAGCATTTT. Its protein is CASSPLVGPLNQPQHF.

Here the CDR3 DNA reads TGTGCCAGCAGTGACAGGGGGGACACCGGGGAGCTGTTTTTT. Translated, it gives CASSDRGDTGELFF. The chain is built from TRBV28 and TRBJ2-2, with 9 bases lining up with TRBD1. This CDR3 is built from 14 residues. Trimming cost V 5 bases and J 3 bases; bases outside gene matches: 1. The germline gives CDR1 MDHEN, CDR2 SYDVKM.

The rearrangement links TRBV12-5 to TRBJ2-1, with 10 bases identical to TRBD2. The CDR3 is 16 amino acids. Germline assignment: CDR1 LGHNT and CDR2 FRNRAP. V was clipped by 4 bases and J by 7 bases; unmatched bases: 10. The CDR3 DNA is TGTGCTAGTGGTTCGTCTAGCGGGGGCTTCTATAATGAGCAGTTCTTC. Translated: CASGSSSGGFYNEQFF.

J is TRBJ2-2 and V is TRBV15; no definite D call. The V end was cut by 0 bases, the J end by 6 bases, with 17 bases between. The V gene's germline CDR1 is LNHNV and CDR2 YYDKDF (reference sequence). The CDR3 sequence is 17 residues long. CDR3 DNA: TGTGCCACCAGCAGAGATCGCGCCTCCTTAGGAGCCGGGGAGCTGTTTTTT. Its protein is CATSRDRASLGAGELFF.

This chain joins TRBV6-1 and TRBJ2-7; D is undetermined. Germline CDR1 is MNHNS and CDR2 is SASEGT. CDR3 length equals 14 residues. V lost 7 bases and J 5 bases, leaving 18 bases between the germline ends. CDR3 loop: CASIRAFWSDEQYF. The DNA of the CDR3 is TGTGCCAGCATCCGGGCCTTCTGGTCCGACGAGCAGTACTTC.

The chain combines TRBV6-1 with TRBJ1-1; D is ambiguous. Germline V CDR1 and CDR2: MNHNS, SASEGT. The CDR3 sequence is 16 residues long. The V end lost 4 bases, the J end lost 0 bases, and 15 bases lay between the germline ends. CDR3 sequence: CASSGRPTGMNTEAFF. DNA for the CDR3: TGTGCCAGCAGTGGGCGGCCCACGGGGATGAACACTGAAGCTTTCTTT.

This chain uses TRBV7-3 with TRBJ2-6; 7 positions agree with TRBD1. J lost 0 bases, V lost 6 bases, and 8 bases had no gene match. Germline lookup yields CDR1 SGHTA and CDR2 FQGTGA. The CDR3 length is 17 residues. CDR3 residues: CASSYRGGASGANVLTF. In nucleotides, the CDR3 is TGTGCCAGCAGTTACAGGGGTGGGGCCTCTGGGGCCAACGTCCTGACTTTC.

The chain employs TRBV7-2 and TRBJ2-7, with D uncertain. CDR3 length equals 13 residues. Per germline, CDR1 SGHTA and CDR2 FQGNSA. Trimming left V 3 bases short and J 2 bases short, with 8 bases between. This CDR3 is CASSLGGTYEQYF. The DNA of the CDR3 is TGTGCCAGCAGCTTGGGCGGAACCTACGAGCAGTACTTC.

The chain has TRBV4-3 and TRBJ1-1; no firm D call. Trimming cost V 1 base and J 7 bases, with 13 bases left between them. In germline, CDR1 is LGHNA, CDR2 YSLEER. This CDR3 comprises 14 residues. DNA for the CDR3: TGCGCCAGCAGCCAAGGGAGAACGGTCGTTGAAGCTTTCTTT. Its translation is CASSQGRTVVEAFF.

The genes are TRBV23-1 and TRBJ2-5, with D hard to call. TRBV23-1 falls under the ORF class, with uncertain function. Trimming pared 3 bases from V and 2 bases from J, leaving 19 bases between. The CDR3 loop spans 17 amino acids. The CDR3 nucleotides read TGCGCCAGCAGTCACCCCCCGAGCCCTAAAACACAAGAGACCCAGTACTTC. Protein sequence: CASSHPPSPKTQETQYF.

This chain connects TRBV6-1 to TRBJ2-1; the match to TRBD2 covers 9 bases. This CDR3 is built from 17 residues. The V gene's germline CDR1 is MNHNS and CDR2 SASEGT. J lost 6 bases, V lost 2 bases, and 11 bases had no gene match. CDR3 residues: CASSERVAGERSNEQFF. The DNA for the CDR3 is TGTGCCAGCAGTGAAAGGGTAGCGGGAGAACGAAGCAATGAGCAGTTCTTC.

V and J are TRBV11-2 and TRBJ2-7, with a possible D match to TRBD2 (7 bases). The CDR3 runs to 15 residues. V was shortened by 4 bases and J by 4 bases, with 17 bases between the two germline ends. CDR1 and CDR2 (germline): SGHAT, FQNNGV. CDR3 protein: CASSSLRGGAYEQYF. CDR3 DNA sequence: TGTGCCAGCAGCTCCCTGAGAGGGGGGGCTTACGAGCAGTACTTC.

The rearrangement links TRBV7-2 to TRBJ1-6; D ambiguous. The CDR3 spans 14 residues. The germline V and J ends were trimmed by 4 bases and 7 bases, with 11 bases remaining between them. In germline, CDR1 is SGHTA, CDR2 FQGNSA. The CDR3 region has the DNA TGTGCCAGCAGCTGGCAGGCGCAAAATTCACCCCTCCACTTT. Its protein is CASSWQAQNSPLHF.

The chain has TRBV7-9 and TRBJ2-3; TRBD2 matches 7 bases. Germline V gene sequence: CDR1 SEHNR, CDR2 FQNEAQ (reference sequence). The V segment lost 4 bases and the J segment 2 bases; nucleotides outside the gene matches: 9. This CDR3 spans 16 amino acids. The CDR3 DNA is TGTGCCAGCAGCTCCTCGGGGCGGGGGTTCACAGATACGCAGTATTTT. It encodes CASSSSGRGFTDTQYF.